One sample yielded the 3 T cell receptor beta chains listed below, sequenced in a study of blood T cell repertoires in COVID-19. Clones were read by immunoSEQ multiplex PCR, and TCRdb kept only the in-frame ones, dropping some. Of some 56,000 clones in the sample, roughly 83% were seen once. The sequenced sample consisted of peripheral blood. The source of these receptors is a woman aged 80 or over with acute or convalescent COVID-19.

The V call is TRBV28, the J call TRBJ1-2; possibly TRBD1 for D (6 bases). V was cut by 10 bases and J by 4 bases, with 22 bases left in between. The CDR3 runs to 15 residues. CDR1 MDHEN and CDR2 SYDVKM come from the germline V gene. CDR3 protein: CATETGPPRVYGYTF. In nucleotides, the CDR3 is TGTGCCACCGAGACAGGACCCCCCCGAGTCTATGGCTACACCTTC.

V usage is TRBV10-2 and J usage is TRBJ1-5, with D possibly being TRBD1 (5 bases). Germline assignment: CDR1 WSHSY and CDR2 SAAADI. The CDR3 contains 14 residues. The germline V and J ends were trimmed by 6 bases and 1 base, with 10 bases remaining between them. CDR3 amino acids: CASRGGGSNQPQHF. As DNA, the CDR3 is TGCGCCAGCAGGGGGGGAGGAAGCAATCAGCCCCAGCATTTT.

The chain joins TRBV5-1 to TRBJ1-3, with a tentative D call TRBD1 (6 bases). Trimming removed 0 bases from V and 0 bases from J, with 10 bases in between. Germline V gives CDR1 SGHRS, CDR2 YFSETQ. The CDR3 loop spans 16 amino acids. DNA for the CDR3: TGCGCCAGCAGCTTGGGGGACAACAACTCTGGAAACACCATATATTTT. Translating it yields CASSLGDNNSGNTIYF.